This TCR beta chain comes out of a study of OX40 agonist ivuxolimab in advanced cancers. From germline, CDR1 is LNHDA and CDR2 SQIVND (reference sequence). The V end lost 4 bases, the J end lost 0 bases, and 10 bases lay between the germline ends. The CDR3 is made up of 15 amino acids. The method was immunoSEQ multiplex PCR; TCRdb's version includes in-frame clones alone and lacks a portion of them. The sample includes about 22,000 clones, around 77% of them seen just once. The starting material was CD4+ or CD8+ T cells sorted from blood, obtained in a trial of the OX40 agonist ivuxolimab. The clonotype originates from an adult with an advanced solid tumor such as melanoma, head and neck, liver or kidney cancer. This chain links TRBV19 with TRBJ2-1; no firm D call. CDR3: CASSTNLGSYNEQFF. The CDR3 DNA is TGTGCCAGTAGTACGAACTTAGGCTCCTACAATGAGCAGTTCTTC.